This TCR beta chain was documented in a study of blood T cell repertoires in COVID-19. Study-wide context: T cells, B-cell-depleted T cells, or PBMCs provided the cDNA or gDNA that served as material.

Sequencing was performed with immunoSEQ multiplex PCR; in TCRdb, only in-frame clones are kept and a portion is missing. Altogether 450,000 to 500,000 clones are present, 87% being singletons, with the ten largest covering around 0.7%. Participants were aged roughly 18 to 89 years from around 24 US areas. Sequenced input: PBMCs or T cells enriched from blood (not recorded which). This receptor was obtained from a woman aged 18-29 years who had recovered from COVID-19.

DNA for the CDR3: TGTGCCAGCACTAGCGGGGGGCAAGAGACCCAGTACTTC. Its protein is CASTSGGQETQYF. The chain joins TRBV6-5 to TRBJ2-5, with 11 bases lining up with TRBD2. V dropped 7 bases and J dropped 2; count of bases not matched to a gene: 0. CDR3 size: 13 residues. Germline CDR1 reads MNHEY; CDR2 reads SVGAGI.